The 27 T cell receptor beta chains below come from one sample, sequenced in a study of cytomegalovirus exposure and HLA in healthy donors (dated by TCRdb to about 2017). The library came from the immunoSEQ multiplex PCR assay. Drawn from immuneACCESS, this table holds only the in-frame rearrangements with V and J called that TCRdb kept. Clones are partly lost; checked studies trace under half to an unresolved V gene and leave the rest unexplained. Across this sample there are under 200,000 clones, with about 89% seen only once. The top ten clones comprise 3% to 3.5% of the sample. The sample taken for sequencing was PBMCs. The receptors stem from a woman aged 18 to 35 in good health and CMV-seropositive.

This clone was seen just once. The rearrangement uses TRBV27 and TRBJ2-1; D remains unclear. V was trimmed by 2 bases and J by 0 bases, leaving 8 bases between them. Germline V CDR1 and CDR2: MNHEY, SMNVEV (reference sequence). The CDR3 is 15 residues long. This CDR3 reads CASSLGRSSYNEQFF. The CDR3 DNA reads TGTGCCAGCAGTTTAGGTAGGAGCTCCTACAATGAGCAGTTCTTC.

The chain carries TRBV5-6 and TRBJ2-2; no clear D. The CDR3 is 13 residues long. Trimming removed 2 bases at V and 6 bases at J, with 8 bases between. Germline assignment: CDR1 SGHDT and CDR2 YYEEEE. CDR3 protein: CASSLAPPGELFF. The CDR3 bases are TGTGCCAGCAGCTTAGCCCCTCCCGGGGAGCTGTTTTTT.

This chain connects TRBV2 to TRBJ2-7; 10 nucleotides line up with TRBD1. Unmatched junction bases numbered 4, after V lost 8 bases and J lost 0 bases. CDR1 and CDR2 (germline): SNHLY, FYNNEI. This CDR3 has 14 residues. CDR3 DNA sequence: TGTGCCAGCGGGGACAGGGGATACTCCTACGAGCAGTACTTC. Its translation is CASGDRGYSYEQYF.

The CDR3 DNA is TGTGCCAGCAGCTTAGTGGGCCGCCGCAATCAGCCCCAGCATTTT. Translating gives CASSLVGRRNQPQHF. The gene calls are TRBV7-8 and TRBJ1-5; D is ambiguous. Germline values: CDR1 SGHVS, CDR2 FQNEAQ. The CDR3 loop spans 15 amino acids. Trimming stripped 1 base from V and 2 bases from J, with 9 bases between.

The chain is built from TRBV2 and TRBJ1-4, with 8 bases lining up with TRBD1. The CDR3 covers 14 residues. Germline CDR1 and CDR2: SNHLY and FYNNEI. V trimming: 8 bases; J trimming: 1 base; junction bases outside the gene matches: 3. The CDR3 coding sequence is TGTGCCAGCCAGGGGGCTATAACTAATGAAAAACTGTTTTTT. It yields the protein CASQGAITNEKLFF.

The J gene is TRBJ1-1, the V gene TRBV2; D gene unclear. Trimming took off 7 bases at V and 6 bases at J, with 9 bases between the two ends. CDR3 size: 11 residues. CDR1 and CDR2 (germline): SNHLY, FYNNEI. Written as DNA, the CDR3 is TGTGCCAGCACGGAGACGTCTGAAGCTTTCTTT. Protein product: CASTETSEAFF. Full variable domain (rest looked up from reference TRBV2 and TRBJ1-1): EPEVTQTPSHQVTQMGQEVILRCVPISNHLYFYWYRQILGQKVEFLVSFYNNEISEKSEIFDDQFSVERPDGSNFTLKIRSTKLEDSAMYFCASTETSEAFFGQGTRLTVV.

V and J are TRBV5-5 and TRBJ2-1, with D unclear. The germline V gene has CDR1 SGHKS and CDR2 YYEKEE (reference sequence). The CDR3 is 10 amino acids. V shed 4 bases and J shed 6 bases, with 2 bases lying between them. The CDR3 here is CASSLNEQFF. DNA for the CDR3: TGTGCCAGCAGCCTCAATGAGCAGTTCTTC.

The chain has TRBV28 and TRBJ2-5, with D maybe TRBD2 (6 bases). From germline, CDR1 is MDHEN and CDR2 SYDVKM. The CDR3 contains 15 residues. With 3 bases removed from V and 5 bases from J, the gap between germline ends came to 16 bases. CDR3 bases: TGTGCCAGCAGTTTTGTAAGCGGGCCGGGGGAGACCCAGTACTTC. Translation gives CASSFVSGPGETQYF.

The chain combines TRBV2 with TRBJ2-5; TRBD2 is a possible D gene (6 bases). The CDR3 runs to 12 residues. From germline, CDR1 is SNHLY and CDR2 FYNNEI. V gave up 3 bases and J gave up 4 bases, with 6 bases separating them. The DNA of the CDR3 is TGTGCCAGCAGTGAGCGGGGAGAGACCCAGTACTTC. Encoded protein: CASSERGETQYF.

This chain uses TRBV9 with TRBJ2-3; D is uncertain. Germline CDR1 is SGDLS and CDR2 is YYNGEE. There are 14 residues in the CDR3. Trimming shortened V by 7 bases and J by 2 bases, and 14 bases separated the two germline ends. The CDR3 protein is CASASPQPTDTQYF. The CDR3 bases are TGTGCCAGCGCGAGCCCTCAACCCACAGATACGCAGTATTTT.

The chain couples TRBV15 to TRBJ2-1; a weak D match, TRBD2 (6 bases). The CDR3 spans 16 residues. Germline V gives CDR1 LNHNV, CDR2 YYDKDF (reference sequence). The germline V and J ends were trimmed by 1 base and 4 bases, with 14 bases remaining between them. CDR3 sequence reads: CATSRGGGKGYNEQFF. In DNA, the CDR3 is TGTGCCACCAGCAGAGGTGGCGGGAAAGGTTACAATGAGCAGTTCTTC.

In its sample, this clone was seen once. The CDR3 DNA is TGTGCCAGCAGCGCCCTTTCTGCGGCCCCGGAGCAGTTCTTC. Residues: CASSALSAAPEQFF. The chain recombines TRBV9 with TRBJ2-1; D call uncertain. Per the germline V gene, CDR1 is SGDLS and CDR2 is YYNGEE. Trimming took 3 bases from V and 10 from J, leaving 17 bases between them. The CDR3 runs 14 residues.

The J gene is TRBJ1-1, the V gene TRBV5-1; 12 bases map to TRBD1. The CDR3 covers 18 residues. The trim removed 4 bases at V and 4 bases at J, leaving 14 bases unmatched. Looked up from germline, CDR1 is SGHRS and CDR2 is YFSETQ. For the CDR3, the DNA is TGCGCCAGCAGCCCTCTAGGGACAGGGGGCGGCGGGGGCACTGAAGCTTTCTTT. Its translation is CASSPLGTGGGGGTEAFF.

The chain has TRBV27 and TRBJ1-2, with 8 bases fitting TRBD1. The CDR3 runs 15 residues. Germline lookup yields CDR1 MNHEY and CDR2 SMNVEV (reference sequence). Unmatched junction bases numbered 6, after V lost 2 bases and J lost 4 bases. Here the CDR3 DNA reads TGTGCCAGCAGTTTAGCGTCAGGGGGCGTCTATGGCTACACCTTC. This codes for CASSLASGGVYGYTF.

The chain uses TRBV18 and TRBJ2-7; TRBD2 matches at 9 bases. The germline V gene has CDR1 KGHSH and CDR2 LQKENI. V lost 5 bases and J lost 0; bases outside the gene matches: 5. The CDR3 runs to 15 residues. CDR3 DNA: TGTGCCAGCTCATTAAGCGGGAGGAGCTCCTACGAGCAGTACTTC. Amino acid sequence: CASSLSGRSSYEQYF.

The chain carries TRBV28 and TRBJ2-4; 8 nucleotides agree with TRBD1. With 6 bases clipped from V and 4 bases from J, the junction kept 8 bases outside the gene matches. Per the germline V gene, CDR1 is MDHEN and CDR2 is SYDVKM. The CDR3 has 15 residues. In nucleotides, the CDR3 is TGTGCCAGCAGCCCCATCGGACAGGGTAAAAACATTCAGTACTTC. The encoded protein is CASSPIGQGKNIQYF.

This rearrangement joins TRBV4-2 to TRBJ2-3; 9 nucleotides align to TRBD2. In germline, CDR1 is LGHNA, CDR2 YNFKEQ. This CDR3 has 16 amino acids. V lost 1 base, J lost 4 bases, and 6 bases stayed unmatched. CDR3 nucleotides: TGTGCCAGCAGCCAAGGGGCAGCGGGAGGTGCAGATACGCAGTATTTT. This encodes CASSQGAAGGADTQYF.

The chain recombines TRBV13 with TRBJ2-3; D is perhaps TRBD1 (5 bases). The CDR3 covers 17 residues. Deletions cut 5 bases from V and 1 base from J, with 19 bases between. CDR1 is PRHDT and CDR2 is FYEKMQ in the germline V gene (reference sequence). The CDR3 nucleotides read TGTGCCAGCAGCCTATCCTCCAGGGTAGGGGGCACAGATACGCAGTATTTT. It translates to CASSLSSRVGGTDTQYF.

The V gene is TRBV2, the J gene TRBJ2-1, with 7 bases aligning to TRBD2. CDR1 SNHLY and CDR2 FYNNEI come from the germline V gene. The CDR3 spans 13 residues. With 11 bases clipped from V and 12 bases from J, the junction kept 16 bases outside the gene matches. CDR3 amino acids: CARRVPTSVPQFF. The CDR3 region has the DNA TGTGCCCGACGGGTCCCTACTAGCGTTCCGCAGTTCTTC.

The CDR3 loop is CASSVEGRGTEAFF. CDR3 coding DNA: TGTGCCAGCAGCGTAGAGGGGAGGGGTACTGAAGCTTTCTTT. V is TRBV9 and J is TRBJ1-1; TRBD1 might be the D (5 bases). Germline CDR1 SGDLS, CDR2 YYNGEE. Trimming stripped 0 bases from V and 5 bases from J, with 11 bases between. CDR3 length: 14 residues.

This CDR3 is CASSLGGRIEQFF. The CDR3 DNA reads as TGTGCCAGCAGTTTGGGGGGGAGGATTGAGCAGTTCTTC. The rearrangement links TRBV28 to TRBJ2-1; TRBD2 aligns across 7 bases. Germline lookup yields CDR1 MDHEN and CDR2 SYDVKM. The CDR3 spans 13 residues. The V segment lost 3 bases and the J segment 9 bases; nucleotides outside the gene matches: 5.

This chain joins TRBV6-5 and TRBJ1-2; unclear D gene. The CDR3 has 13 residues. Trimming took 5 bases from V and 0 from J, leaving 7 bases between them. The germline V gene has CDR1 MNHEY and CDR2 SVGAGI. The CDR3 nucleotides are TGTGCCAGCAGTGGGAGTTCTAACTATGGCTACACCTTC. Translating gives CASSGSSNYGYTF.

This clone is a singleton in its sample. This sequence joins TRBV7-8 and TRBJ2-7; tentative D call: TRBD2 (5 bases). The V gene's germline CDR1 is SGHVS and CDR2 FQNEAQ. This CDR3 spans 17 amino acids. Trimming pared 1 base from V and 2 bases from J, leaving 18 bases between. CDR3 nucleotides: TGTGCCAGCAGCTTAGAGGTGGTCGGGATCAGTCCCTACGAGCAGTACTTC. Protein: CASSLEVVGISPYEQYF. Together with reference TRBV7-8 and TRBJ2-7, the CDR3 gives the full variable domain: GAGVSQSPRYKVAKRGQDVALRCDPISGHVSLFWYQQALGQGPEFLTYFQNEAQLDKSGLPSDRFFAERPEGSVSTLKIQRTQQEDSAVYLCASSLEVVGISPYEQYFGPGTRLTVT.

The count of this clone is one. The V and J genes are TRBV7-9 and TRBJ2-3, with D unresolved. With 2 bases removed from V and 0 bases from J, the gap between germline ends came to 3 bases. CDR3 length: 13 residues. Germline V CDR1 and CDR2: SEHNR, FQNEAQ (reference sequence). The CDR3 region has the DNA TGTGCCAGCAGCTTACCTAGCACAGATACGCAGTATTTT. The encoded protein is CASSLPSTDTQYF.

The rearrangement links TRBV6-1 to TRBJ2-4; tentative D call: TRBD2 (6 bases). The germline V and J ends were trimmed by 2 bases and 8 bases, with 19 bases remaining between them. The germline gives CDR1 MNHNS, CDR2 SASEGT. This CDR3 region has 16 residues. This CDR3 is CASSELWRDNLDIQYF. Here the CDR3 DNA reads TGTGCCAGCAGTGAACTGTGGCGGGATAATTTGGACATTCAGTACTTC.

The V and J genes are TRBV18 and TRBJ1-5; 9 bases match TRBD1. In germline, CDR1 is KGHSH, CDR2 LQKENI. V lost 3 bases, J lost 6 bases, and 9 bases stayed unmatched. The CDR3 is made up of 16 amino acids. For the CDR3, the DNA is TGTGCCAGCTCACCCCGGGGGACAGGGTCGGGTCAGCCCCAGCATTTT. This translates into CASSPRGTGSGQPQHF.

The chain links TRBV14 to TRBJ2-1, with 7 bases fitting TRBD1. The CDR3 loop spans 14 amino acids. The germline V gene has CDR1 SGHDN and CDR2 FVKESK. The V and J ends lost 4 bases and 4 bases, in that order; junction bases with no gene match: 4. The CDR3 loop is CASSLDRSYNEQFF. The DNA for the CDR3 is TGTGCCAGCAGCCTGGACAGGTCTTACAATGAGCAGTTCTTC.